This TCR beta chain was observed in a study of T cells in localized non-small cell lung cancer. Regarding the study as a whole: Those with higher blood T cell density had longer overall survival. Uninvolved adjacent lung had higher T cell clonality than tumor and all other tissues. Adjacent lung tissue had a median about 50 of the top 100 clones found in the tumor.

About this clone itself: What it recognizes is unknown.

Germline V gives CDR1 SGHVS, CDR2 FNYEAQ. V lost 5 bases and J lost 3; bases outside the gene matches: 10. This CDR3 contains 18 residues. Method: immunoSEQ multiplex PCR; TCRdb's copy keeps in-frame clones and lacks some. The sample shows 100,000 to 150,000 clones, roughly 90% of them seen only once. The clonotype was recovered from a female donor older than 55 with stage I lung adenocarcinoma. The sequences come from peripheral blood, collected before any cancer treatment. J is TRBJ2-3 and V is TRBV7-6, with 14 bases that match TRBD2. DNA of the CDR3: TGTGCCAGCAGCGAAAGGGGACTAGCGGGAGTGGGGACAGATACGCAGTATTTT. Amino acid sequence: CASSERGLAGVGTDTQYF.